This TCR beta chain was observed in a study of OX40 agonist ivuxolimab in advanced cancers. Study at large: Dose-escalation patients suffered from hepatocellular carcinoma, melanoma, renal cell or head and neck cancer.

This clone has a single count. Its specificity is not known. The assay was immunoSEQ multiplex PCR, and TCRdb's table has in-frame clones only and misses some. The sample includes approximately 94,000 clones, around 90% of them seen just once. Study results and limitations: CD8+ T cells (on average) carried more expanded clones than CD4+ T cells.

From germline, CDR1 is WNHNN and CDR2 SYGVQD (reference sequence). Trimming took 3 bases from V and 8 from J, leaving 13 bases between them. The CDR3 is 13 amino acids. People who had autoimmune disease history or systemic immunosuppression were excluded. The chain combines TRBV10-1 with TRBJ1-2; no reliable D call. The sample was CD4+ or CD8+ T cells sorted from blood, taken in a trial of the OX40 agonist ivuxolimab. This clonotype was obtained from an adult with an advanced solid tumor such as melanoma, head and neck, liver or kidney cancer. CDR3 in amino acids: CASSDSPHQGYTF. CDR3 DNA: TGCGCCAGCAGTGACTCCCCTCATCAGGGCTACACCTTC.